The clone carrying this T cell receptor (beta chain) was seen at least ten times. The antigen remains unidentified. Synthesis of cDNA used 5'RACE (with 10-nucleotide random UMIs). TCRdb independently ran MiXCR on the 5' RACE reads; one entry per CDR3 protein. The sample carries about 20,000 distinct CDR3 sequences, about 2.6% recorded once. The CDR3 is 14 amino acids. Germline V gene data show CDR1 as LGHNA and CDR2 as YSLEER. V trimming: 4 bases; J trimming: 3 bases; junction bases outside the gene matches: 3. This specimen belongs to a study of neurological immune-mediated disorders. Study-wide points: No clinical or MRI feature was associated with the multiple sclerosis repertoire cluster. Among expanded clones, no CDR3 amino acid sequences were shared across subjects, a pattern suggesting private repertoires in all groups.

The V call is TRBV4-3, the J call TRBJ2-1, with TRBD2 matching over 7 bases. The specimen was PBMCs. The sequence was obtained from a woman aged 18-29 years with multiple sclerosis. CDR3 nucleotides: TGCGCCAGCAGCCCCGGACTAGTCTACAATGAGCAGTTCTTC. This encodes CASSPGLVYNEQFF.